Listed below are T cell receptor beta chains from one sample, sequenced in a study of T cell responses to AZD1222 COVID-19 vaccine. Here immunoSEQ multiplex PCR was the method, and the copy in TCRdb shows in-frame clones only, minus some. The table shows 80,000 to 90,000 clones, with around 90% occurring only once. This specimen was peripheral blood, taken on day 0 of AZD1222 vaccination. These receptors originate from an adult in good health. CDR3s leave out the opening cysteine and the closing phenylalanine or tryptophan. Fields, in order: J gene, V gene, CDR3 protein.

>TRBJ2-1|TRBV7-3
ASSLSLAGGEQF
>TRBJ1-1|TRBV11-3
ASSPGEVTEAF
>TRBJ2-3|TRBV3-1/TRBV3-2
ASSQDRRAGGPDPQY
>TRBJ1-5|TRBV6-6
ASSYGQGTRQPQH
>TRBJ2-1|TRBV19
ASSIDLGSGINEQF
>TRBJ1-2|TRBV27
ASSLLPPTGNVGRVNGYT
>TRBJ1-1|TRBV30
AWSVAVNTEAF
>TRBJ2-1|TRBV29-1
SVRTGGNEQF
>TRBJ2-3|TRBV11-1
ASSPRGRTQY
>TRBJ2-2|TRBV4-1
ASSQDTGYGELF
>TRBJ2-1|TRBV5-4
ASSLGIIQRGSYNEQF
>TRBJ2-3|TRBV3-1/TRBV3-2
ASSQEGADTQY
>TRBJ1-5|TRBV6-5
ASSYRQTNQPQH
>TRBJ2-7|TRBV19
ASSIRRAGGYEQY
>TRBJ2-7|TRBV5-6
ASSLQDAYEQY
>TRBJ1-1|TRBV6-5
ASSIGGFGRAF
>TRBJ1-5|TRBV27
ASSPTTGTNQPQH
>TRBJ1-2|TRBV27
ASSRRSGDYGYT
>TRBJ2-4|TRBV7-2
ASSSSGTVAKNIQY
>TRBJ1-1|TRBV5-1
ASGRGLGTEAF
>TRBJ1-2|TRBV28
ASSPRGPVNYGYT
>TRBJ1-4|TRBV5-1
ASSLLPGDNEKLF
>TRBJ1-2|TRBV28
ASSTWTAPDYGYT
>TRBJ1-1|TRBV27
ASSLLNTEAF
>TRBJ1-1|TRBV29-1
SAPGQPNTEAF
>TRBJ2-7|TRBV25-1
ASSEWAVSYEQY
>TRBJ2-7|TRBV11-1
ASSLRGQAYEQY
>TRBJ2-1|TRBV3-1/TRBV3-2
ASSSTSGGGNEQF
>TRBJ2-2|TRBV15
ATSPGGANTGELF
>TRBJ2-2|TRBV6-6
ASSYIGPPNTGELF
>TRBJ2-7|TRBV27
ASSSQGSSYEQY
>TRBJ2-7|TRBV7-2
ASSLSGTGPYEQY